The clone carrying this T cell receptor (beta chain) was found a few times. Its antigen is undetermined. Autoimmune disease history or systemic immunosuppression barred patients. Method: immunoSEQ multiplex PCR; TCRdb's copy keeps in-frame clones and lacks some. Seen here are 14,000 or so clones, approximately 94% observed once, and the top ten hold roughly 23%. The V and J ends lost 7 bases and 3 bases respectively, with 16 bases between them. The CDR3 extends over 14 amino acids. The germline V gene encodes CDR1 SGHRS and CDR2 YFSETQ. This specimen belongs to a study of OX40 agonist ivuxolimab in advanced cancers. Across the study: Each dose-escalation patient presented with hepatocellular carcinoma, melanoma, renal cell or head and neck cancer.

Study findings and constraints: Patients with a partial response at 0.1-3.0 mg/kg had among the lowest clonal expansion. CD4+ and CD8+ T cells in blood underwent clonal expansion by week 6 at 0.1 to 3.0 mg/kg.

The V call is TRBV5-1, the J call TRBJ1-2; D not certain. The receptor comes from an adult with an advanced solid tumor such as melanoma, head and neck, liver or kidney cancer. Sequencing was performed on CD4+ or CD8+ T cells sorted from blood, taken in a trial of the OX40 agonist ivuxolimab. CDR3: CASRKPGNDYGYTF. The CDR3 nucleotides read TGCGCCAGCCGAAAGCCCGGGAACGACTATGGCTACACCTTC.